The clone carrying this TCR beta chain was counted ten times or more. With 2 bases clipped from V and 3 bases from J, the junction kept 11 bases outside the gene matches. The CDR3 runs 17 residues. Germline lookup yields CDR1 SEHNR and CDR2 FQNEAQ (reference sequence). Unsorted PBMC replicate PCRs drew on roughly 280 ng DNA, representing approximately 27,000 T cell genomes. In the original workflow: Without quality scores, immunoSEQ junctional reads could not be filtered like full-length reads. TCRdb's copy holds only in-frame clones and misses some; the assay was immunoSEQ multiplex PCR. V and J calls and clone size follow that table, whereas D and trimming were derived from the DNA. This sample carries 450,000 or so clones, approximately 77% of them seen once, and the ten largest clones take more than 10%. The sample belongs to a study of shared clonotypes between healthy human individuals. Donors, healthy HIV-negative adults, lacked recent acute infections or vaccinations.

This receptor was identified in a woman aged 40 to 49 in good health. Some clones in this sample may be carry-over from other donors' samples. This chain connects TRBV7-9 to TRBJ1-1; 8 bases are a match to TRBD1. The sample was PBMCs. Here the CDR3 DNA reads TGTGCCAGCAGCTTAACCGGACAGGGAGTTTTGTACACTGAAGCTTTCTTT. Residues: CASSLTGQGVLYTEAFF.